This TCR beta chain was found in a study of blood T cell repertoires in COVID-19. Turning to the study itself: Samples of COVID-19 (acute and convalescent) were obtained from the United States, Italy and Spain. Sample material is recorded as cDNA or gDNA derived from T cells, B-cell-depleted T cells, or PBMCs.

Germline CDR1 MDHEN, CDR2 SYDVKM. Unmatched junction bases numbered 9, after V lost 2 bases and J lost 2 bases. The CDR3 runs 18 residues. In the original analysis: Estimation of nucleated cell counts relied on the amplification of reference gene primers. Produced via immunoSEQ multiplex PCR; TCRdb's table is partial and in-frame only. Clone size and V and J calls were adopted from that table, with D and trimming inferred from the DNA. The data show over 250,000 clones, approximately 83% seen once. The receptor comes from a human donor in a cohort sampled during active COVID-19. The V gene is TRBV28, the J gene TRBJ2-1; 10 nucleotides match TRBD2. The sample taken for sequencing was peripheral blood. The CDR3 here is CASSLVGLADNPYNEQFF. The CDR3 DNA reads as TGTGCCAGCAGTTTAGTAGGACTAGCGGACAACCCCTACAATGAGCAGTTCTTC.